Included here is one TCR beta chain sequence, with context. Specified treatment: oral pan-JAK inhibitor, 5-10 mg twice daily. This CDR3 comprises 18 residues. The junction had 9 bases not matched to a gene; V was cut back by 3 bases and J by 3 bases. Looked up from germline, CDR1 is LNHNV and CDR2 is YYDKDF (reference sequence). RNA extraction was followed by reverse transcription into cDNA, which acted as the sequencing template. The table came from immunoSEQ multiplex PCR; TCRdb's copy has only in-frame clones and leaves some out. The data hold approximately 200,000 clones, with roughly 64% observed a single time. The sample belongs to a study of CD8+ T cells in alopecia areata. On the study more broadly: The authors scored treated patients' severity by affected scalp percentage.

The clonotype was recovered from a human donor with alopecia areata. The sequenced sample was CD4+ T cells sorted from blood, obtained at week 24, from a patient treated with tofacitinib. V usage is TRBV15 and J usage is TRBJ2-1, with 12 bases that match TRBD2. The CDR3 DNA sequence: TGTGCCACCAGCAGCCCAGGACTAGCGGGGTCCTACTACAATGAGCAGTTCTTC. This gives the protein CATSSPGLAGSYYNEQFF. Full variable domain (rest looked up from reference TRBV15 and TRBJ2-1): DAMVIQNPRYQVTQFGKPVTLSCSQTLNHNVMYWYQQKSSQAPKLLFHYYDKDFNNEADTPDNFQSRRPNTSFCFLDIRSPGLGDTAMYLCATSSPGLAGSYYNEQFFGPGTRLTVL.